The 29 T cell receptor beta chains below come from one sample, sequenced in a study of identifying expanded T cells in peripheral blood. Generated by immunoSEQ multiplex PCR, the TCRdb table keeps only in-frame clones and is missing some. Among about 100,000 clones listed, approximately 90% were seen once. Sequencing used blood. The receptor set was obtained from a person aged 18 to 75 in good health.

The J gene is TRBJ1-2, the V gene TRBV20-1; D is unclear. This CDR3 contains 11 residues. The V end lost 5 bases, the J end lost 10 bases, and 14 bases lay between the germline ends. Germline assignment: CDR1 DFQATT and CDR2 SNEGSKA (reference sequence). CDR3 DNA sequence: TGCAGTGCTGGGATAAACAGCCACTACACCTTC. Its protein is CSAGINSHYTF.

This clone was counted a single time. The chain is built from TRBV7-2 and TRBJ1-5; TRBD1 matches 11 bases. The CDR3 is 14 amino acids. V was pared by 6 bases and J by 2 bases, with 0 bases of the junction left unmatched. Germline V gives CDR1 SGHTA, CDR2 FQGNSA. This CDR3 is CASRGQGGNQPQHF. CDR3 nucleotides: TGTGCCAGCAGGGGACAGGGGGGCAATCAGCCCCAGCATTTT.

The rearrangement uses TRBV19 and TRBJ1-1; D not certain. Germline lookup yields CDR1 LNHDA and CDR2 SQIVND (reference sequence). Between the trimmed V and J ends, which lost 6 bases and 6 bases, there was a span of 17 bases. CDR3 length: 14 amino acids. This CDR3 reads CASSNKVGIAEAFF. DNA of the CDR3: TGTGCCAGTAGCAACAAGGTAGGGATCGCTGAAGCTTTCTTT.

The chain joins TRBV5-6 to TRBJ2-6, with unresolved D. Per germline, CDR1 SGHDT and CDR2 YYEEEE. Trimming removed 2 bases at V and 0 bases at J, with 6 bases between. This CDR3 is built from 15 residues. The CDR3 region is CASSFGISGANVLTF. CDR3 DNA: TGTGCCAGCAGCTTCGGAATCTCTGGGGCCAACGTCCTGACTTTC.

The chain joins TRBV7-2 to TRBJ1-4; 8 bases agree with TRBD1. The germline V gene encodes CDR1 SGHTA and CDR2 FQGNSA. Unmatched junction bases numbered 8, after V lost 5 bases and J lost 3 bases. The CDR3 runs 16 residues. The CDR3 sequence: CASSLHGQGSNEKLFF. CDR3 bases: TGTGCCAGCAGCCTACACGGACAGGGATCTAATGAAAAACTGTTTTTT. Together with reference TRBV7-2 and TRBJ1-4, the CDR3 gives the full variable domain: GAGVSQSPSNKVTEKGKDVELRCDPISGHTALYWYRQSLGQGLEFLIYFQGNSAPDKSGLPSDRFSAERTGGSVSTLTIQRTQQEDSAVYLCASSLHGQGSNEKLFFGSGTQLSVL.

The V and J genes are TRBV6-5 and TRBJ2-7, with D possibly being TRBD1 (6 bases). This CDR3 is built from 14 residues. V dropped 1 base and J dropped 4 bases, with 11 bases sitting between them. CDR1 and CDR2 from the germline V gene are MNHEY and SVGAGI. Here the CDR3 DNA reads TGTGCCAGCAGTTACTTTGGCAGGGGATACGAGCAGTACTTC. The encoded protein is CASSYFGRGYEQYF.

This clone has a handful of counts. This chain links TRBV7-9 with TRBJ1-1, with 7 bases lining up with TRBD1. Germline trimming cut 2 bases from V and 5 bases from J; bases unmatched to any gene: 2. CDR1 is SEHNR, CDR2 FQNEAQ, per germline (reference sequence). The length of the CDR3 is 13 residues. The CDR3 spells CASSLQGGTEAFF. The CDR3 coding sequence is TGTGCCAGCAGCTTACAGGGGGGGACTGAAGCTTTCTTT.

The chain combines TRBV19 with TRBJ1-3; 8 positions match TRBD1. Germline V gene lookup returns CDR1 LNHDA and CDR2 SQIVND (reference sequence). This CDR3 has 16 amino acids. Trimming removed 4 bases from V and 0 bases from J; junction bases left unmatched: 5. CDR3 sequence (DNA): TGTGCCAGTAGTACCTTCGGGACAGGCTCTGGAAACACCATATATTTT. It translates to CASSTFGTGSGNTIYF.

The sample holds one count of this clone. V and J are TRBV5-4 and TRBJ2-7; D may be TRBD2 (6 bases). V lost 5 bases, J lost 9 bases, and 24 bases lay in between. CDR1 SGHNT and CDR2 YYREEE come from the germline V gene (reference sequence). This CDR3 has 15 amino acids. CDR3 sequence reads: CASRPGGTALSGQYF. CDR3 DNA: TGTGCCAGCAGACCTGGCGGGACGGCACTCTCTGGGCAGTACTTC.

V usage is TRBV27 and J usage is TRBJ1-6; D is ambiguous. There are 15 residues in the CDR3. V was clipped by 3 bases and J by 4 bases, with 10 bases between them. Per the germline V gene, CDR1 is MNHEY and CDR2 is SMNVEV (reference sequence). The CDR3 DNA follows: TGTGCCAGCAGTTTCGCTCGGGCTTATAATTCACCCCTCCACTTT. Translation: CASSFARAYNSPLHF.

The V call is TRBV7-2, the J call TRBJ2-7; 10 bases match TRBD2. There are 17 residues in the CDR3. Germline V gives CDR1 SGHTA, CDR2 FQGNSA. V shed 2 bases and J 3 bases; nucleotides not matched to a gene: 10. Here the CDR3 reads CASSLKSGLAAYYEQYF. CDR3 bases: TGTGCCAGCAGCTTAAAAAGCGGACTAGCGGCCTACTACGAGCAGTACTTC.

The chain is built from TRBV7-8 and TRBJ2-2; D is possibly TRBD1 or TRBD2 (5 bases each). The CDR3 extends over 14 amino acids. CDR1 is SGHVS, CDR2 FQNEAQ, per germline. Trimming removed 0 bases at V and 5 bases at J, with 7 bases between. CDR3: CASSLAGVTGELFF. Here the CDR3 DNA reads TGTGCCAGCAGCTTAGCGGGGGTGACCGGGGAGCTGTTTTTT.

J is TRBJ1-3 and V is TRBV28; perhaps TRBD1 as D (6 bases). V lost 4 bases and J 7 bases, leaving 14 bases between the germline ends. There are 14 residues in the CDR3. The germline gives CDR1 MDHEN, CDR2 SYDVKM. CDR3 residues: CASSSSVTGNTIYF. For the CDR3, the DNA is TGTGCCAGCAGTTCGTCAGTTACAGGGAACACCATATATTTT.

The chain is built from TRBV7-9 and TRBJ1-1; D unresolved. This CDR3 has 12 amino acids. V was pared by 2 bases and J by 1 base, with 2 bases between. Germline CDR1 and CDR2: SEHNR and FQNEAQ (reference sequence). The CDR3 coding sequence is TGTGCCAGCAGCTTATCGAACACTGAAGCTTTCTTT. It specifies CASSLSNTEAFF.

The chain recombines TRBV6-6 with TRBJ2-1; TRBD2 matches at 15 bases. The CDR3 has 16 residues. The V gene end was trimmed by 5 bases and the J gene end by 6 bases; junction bases not matched to a gene: 5. Germline CDR1 MNHNY, CDR2 SVGAGI (reference sequence). CDR3 bases: TGTGCCAGCAGTCCGTGGGGACTAGCGGGGGGCAATGAGCAGTTCTTC. The encoded protein is CASSPWGLAGGNEQFF.

The rearrangement joins TRBV7-9 to TRBJ1-1; a weak D match, TRBD1 (5 bases). The CDR3 is 15 residues long. Per germline, CDR1 SEHNR and CDR2 FQNEAQ (reference sequence). V dropped 3 bases and J dropped 0 bases, with 11 bases sitting between them. This CDR3 is CASSFDRQLNTEAFF. CDR3 sequence (DNA): TGTGCCAGCAGCTTCGACAGACAGTTGAACACTGAAGCTTTCTTT. The full variable domain, its missing parts supplied by reference TRBV7-9 and TRBJ1-1, is DTGVSQNPRHKITKRGQNVTFRCDPISEHNRLYWYRQTLGQGPEFLTYFQNEAQLEKSRLLSDRFSAERPKGSFSTLEIQRTEQGDSAMYLCASSFDRQLNTEAFFGQGTRLTVV.

CDR3: CATSRAGLAYEQYF. DNA for the CDR3: TGTGCCACCAGCAGAGCGGGGTTGGCCTACGAGCAGTACTTC. J is TRBJ2-7 and V is TRBV15, with a tentative D call TRBD2 (5 bases). This CDR3 is 14 amino acids long. V lost 1 base to trimming and J lost 2 bases, with 9 bases between them. Germline-derived CDR1 and CDR2 are LNHNV and YYDKDF (reference sequence). Based on the CDR3 plus reference TRBV15 and TRBJ2-7, the full variable domain is DAMVIQNPRYQVTQFGKPVTLSCSQTLNHNVMYWYQQKSSQAPKLLFHYYDKDFNNEADTPDNFQSRRPNTSFCFLDIRSPGLGDTAMYLCATSRAGLAYEQYFGPGTRLTVT.

The genes are TRBV2 and TRBJ2-7; no reliable D call. Between the trimmed V and J ends, which lost 3 bases and 11 bases, there was a span of 14 bases. The CDR3 loop spans 12 amino acids. CDR1 and CDR2 from the germline V gene are SNHLY and FYNNEI. The CDR3 nucleotides are TGTGCCAGCAGTGATTATCGGGTCAGAAAGTACTTC. This translates into CASSDYRVRKYF.

The CDR3 sequence: CASSTDVGTEAFF. DNA of the CDR3: TGTGCCAGCAGCACGGATGTTGGCACTGAAGCTTTCTTT. The chain carries TRBV6-5 and TRBJ1-1; D is uncertain. The CDR3 spans 13 residues. Trimming cost V 6 bases and J 4 bases, with 12 bases left between them. Germline V CDR1 and CDR2: MNHEY, SVGAGI.

The chain combines TRBV27 with TRBJ1-5, with D possibly being TRBD1 (6 bases). Germline values: CDR1 MNHEY, CDR2 SMNVEV (reference sequence). There are 15 residues in the CDR3. V lost 6 bases and J lost 2, with 14 bases in between. The CDR3 nucleotides are TGTGCCAGCAGCCCCTACAGGGAGGGCAATCAGCCCCAGCATTTT. Translation: CASSPYREGNQPQHF.

This chain links TRBV6-1 with TRBJ1-2; a weak D match, TRBD1 (5 bases). CDR1 and CDR2 from the germline V gene are MNHNS and SASEGT. The CDR3 extends over 12 amino acids. The V end was cut by 10 bases, the J end by 4 bases, with 13 bases between. The CDR3 spells CATSWGVYGYTF. The CDR3 DNA is TGTGCCACCTCATGGGGGGTCTATGGCTACACCTTC.

Here the CDR3 reads CASAGTSGGWYEQYF. The CDR3 region has the DNA TGTGCCAGCGCCGGGACTAGCGGGGGTTGGTACGAGCAGTACTTC. The chain is built from TRBV5-4 and TRBJ2-7; the match to TRBD2 covers 14 bases. This CDR3 has 15 residues. The J segment lost 4 bases and the V segment lost 7 bases, leaving 7 bases of the junction unmatched. CDR1 and CDR2 (germline): SGHNT, YYREEE (reference sequence).

V gene TRBV6-4 combines with J gene TRBJ2-3; no definite D call. CDR3 size: 13 residues. V dropped 2 bases and J dropped 6 bases, with 9 bases sitting between them. Germline CDR1 MRHNA, CDR2 SNTAGT. In DNA, the CDR3 is TGTGCCAGCAGTGACGGGCCTAATGATACGCAGTATTTT. Amino acids: CASSDGPNDTQYF.

The gene calls are TRBV5-5 and TRBJ2-6; D gene unclear. Germline CDR1 and CDR2: SGHKS and YYEKEE (reference sequence). Trimming stripped 5 bases from V and 0 bases from J, with 9 bases between. This CDR3 has 15 amino acids. The CDR3 loop reads CASRADGSGANVLTF. The DNA for the CDR3 is TGTGCCAGCAGGGCGGACGGCTCTGGGGCCAACGTCCTGACTTTC.

The rearrangement uses TRBV12-2 and TRBJ2-3; the table names TRBD2, a call not compared with the DNA. TRBV12-2 is a known pseudogene. This CDR3 has 17 residues. CDR3 DNA: TGTGCAAGTCGCTTCCCGACTAGCGGGGGGCACACAGATACGCAGTATTTT. The encoded protein is CASRFPTSGGHTDTQYF.

The sample holds one count of this clone. The chain uses TRBV5-1 and TRBJ1-1, with 7 bases that match TRBD1. Germline V gene data show CDR1 as SGHRS and CDR2 as YFSETQ. The CDR3 spans 15 residues. V trimming: 4 bases; J trimming: 3 bases; junction bases outside the gene matches: 9. Here the CDR3 reads CASSDRQGVYTEAFF. CDR3 in DNA: TGCGCCAGCAGCGACCGACAGGGTGTGTACACTGAAGCTTTCTTT. The full variable domain, its missing parts supplied by reference TRBV5-1 and TRBJ1-1, is KAGVTQTPRYLIKTRGQQVTLSCSPISGHRSVSWYQQTPGQGLQFLFEYFSETQRNKGNFPGRFSGRQFSNSRSEMNVSTLELGDSALYLCASSDRQGVYTEAFFGQGTRLTVV.

The chain couples TRBV29-1 to TRBJ2-5; D may be TRBD2 (5 bases). The CDR3 totals 12 residues. The germline V gene has CDR1 SQVTM and CDR2 ANQGSEA. Trimming cost V 7 bases and J 5 bases, with 14 bases left between them. The CDR3 is CSAGPRGETQYF. DNA for the CDR3: TGCAGCGCTGGGCCCCGAGGGGAGACCCAGTACTTC. Complete variable domain (other parts from reference TRBV29-1 and TRBJ2-5): SAVISQKPSRDICQRGTSLTIQCQVDSQVTMMFWYRQQPGQSLTLIATANQGSEATYESGFVIDKFPISRPNLTFSTLTVSNMSPEDSSIYLCSAGPRGETQYFGPGTRLLVL.

This clone was recorded once. This chain uses TRBV29-1 with TRBJ1-2; D is undetermined. Germline V gene lookup returns CDR1 SQVTM and CDR2 ANQGSEA. V was pared by 7 bases and J by 2 bases, with 8 bases between. The CDR3 has 11 residues. CDR3 sequence reads: CSATHNYGYTF. The CDR3 DNA sequence: TGCAGCGCGACACACAACTATGGCTACACCTTC.

This clone was recorded only once. The chain combines TRBV12-5 with TRBJ1-5; 10 positions agree with TRBD1. V was clipped by 1 base and J by 6 bases; unmatched bases: 18. This CDR3 is 20 amino acids long. Germline V gene sequence: CDR1 LGHNT, CDR2 FRNRAP. The CDR3 protein is CASGLDDRFGDRGSSQPQHF. The CDR3 region has the DNA TGTGCTAGTGGTTTGGACGACAGATTCGGGGACAGGGGATCGAGTCAGCCCCAGCATTTT.